This TCR beta chain was profiled in a study of T cells in localized non-small cell lung cancer. Profiling relied on immunoSEQ multiplex PCR, and the TCRdb table lists in-frame clones only, not all of them. The data show more than 1,500 clones, more than 15% seen once. About this clone: Its antigen is still unknown.

The study, taken as a whole, reports: The appearance of a median roughly 56 of the top 100 tumor clones was seen in adjacent lung. Heterogeneity remains possible because sequencing was limited to only one tumor region. Elevated circulating T cell density in blood was associated with longer overall survival. Uninvolved neighboring lung showed the greatest T cell clonality, exceeding tumor.

Sequencing used lung tumor tissue, obtained before any cancer treatment. The TCR originated in a man aged 35 to 70 with stage I lung adenocarcinoma.

In nucleotides, the CDR3 is TGTGCCAGCAGTACTACGCCGGACAGGGGCTATGGCTACACCTTC. Its protein is CASSTTPDRGYGYTF. The chain joins TRBV28 to TRBJ1-2; 9 nucleotides match TRBD1. Trimming cost V 5 bases and J 4 bases; bases outside gene matches: 8. This CDR3 region has 15 residues. The germline gives CDR1 MDHEN, CDR2 SYDVKM.